This entry describes one TCR beta chain. Produced via immunoSEQ multiplex PCR; TCRdb's table is partial and in-frame only. This table has fewer than 75,000 clones, 80% to 95% appearing once. Per the germline V gene, CDR1 is SGHNT and CDR2 is YENEEA. Losses at the gene ends were 5 bases for V and 2 bases for J; bases not matched to a gene: 12. This CDR3 spans 18 amino acids. This entry comes from a study of blood T cell repertoires in COVID-19. Study background: COVID-19 samples collected from the United States, Italy and Spain covered acute and convalescent phases.

The chain uses TRBV11-3 and TRBJ2-4; 10 bases align to TRBD2. This receptor was taken from a man aged 50-60 years with active COVID-19. The sample consisted of peripheral blood. CDR3 nucleotides: TGTGCCAGCAGCCCGAGGGGTCAGCGGGGGGGCTCCAAAAACATTCAGTACTTC. It yields the protein CASSPRGQRGGSKNIQYF.